This T cell receptor beta chain was sequenced during a study of tumor and adjacent non-tumor tissue in lung cancer. Study summary: Patients comprised about a dozen adenocarcinoma, a couple of squamous cell carcinoma and 1 small cell lung cancer.

Study-level findings and limits: Normal lung showed higher cumulative top 100 clone frequency than tumor. Significantly higher TCR diversity was found in tumor than normal lung.

No cell sorting was done before RNA was extracted from the tissue. Germline values: CDR1 SGHRS, CDR2 YFSETQ. The CDR3 has 14 residues. Remarks on this clonotype: Its antigen is as yet unknown. A much larger clone lies a single base off, so this may be a read error.

TCRbeta libraries were built with three rounds of nested PCR, modified from ARM-PCR. One entry per CDR3 protein results from TCRdb running MiXCR on the multiplex PCR reads. The table lists 60,000 to 90,000 distinct CDR3 sequences, 60% to 80% of them singletons, with approximately 12% in the top ten. Sequencing was performed on lung tumor tissue. This clonotype was sampled from a woman between 50 and 59 years old with non-small cell lung cancer. The chain recombines TRBV5-1 with TRBJ1-2; possibly TRBD1 for D (6 bases). The CDR3 DNA follows: TGCTCCAGCAGCACCGGACAGACTAACTATGGCTACACCTTC. Protein product: CSSSTGQTNYGYTF.